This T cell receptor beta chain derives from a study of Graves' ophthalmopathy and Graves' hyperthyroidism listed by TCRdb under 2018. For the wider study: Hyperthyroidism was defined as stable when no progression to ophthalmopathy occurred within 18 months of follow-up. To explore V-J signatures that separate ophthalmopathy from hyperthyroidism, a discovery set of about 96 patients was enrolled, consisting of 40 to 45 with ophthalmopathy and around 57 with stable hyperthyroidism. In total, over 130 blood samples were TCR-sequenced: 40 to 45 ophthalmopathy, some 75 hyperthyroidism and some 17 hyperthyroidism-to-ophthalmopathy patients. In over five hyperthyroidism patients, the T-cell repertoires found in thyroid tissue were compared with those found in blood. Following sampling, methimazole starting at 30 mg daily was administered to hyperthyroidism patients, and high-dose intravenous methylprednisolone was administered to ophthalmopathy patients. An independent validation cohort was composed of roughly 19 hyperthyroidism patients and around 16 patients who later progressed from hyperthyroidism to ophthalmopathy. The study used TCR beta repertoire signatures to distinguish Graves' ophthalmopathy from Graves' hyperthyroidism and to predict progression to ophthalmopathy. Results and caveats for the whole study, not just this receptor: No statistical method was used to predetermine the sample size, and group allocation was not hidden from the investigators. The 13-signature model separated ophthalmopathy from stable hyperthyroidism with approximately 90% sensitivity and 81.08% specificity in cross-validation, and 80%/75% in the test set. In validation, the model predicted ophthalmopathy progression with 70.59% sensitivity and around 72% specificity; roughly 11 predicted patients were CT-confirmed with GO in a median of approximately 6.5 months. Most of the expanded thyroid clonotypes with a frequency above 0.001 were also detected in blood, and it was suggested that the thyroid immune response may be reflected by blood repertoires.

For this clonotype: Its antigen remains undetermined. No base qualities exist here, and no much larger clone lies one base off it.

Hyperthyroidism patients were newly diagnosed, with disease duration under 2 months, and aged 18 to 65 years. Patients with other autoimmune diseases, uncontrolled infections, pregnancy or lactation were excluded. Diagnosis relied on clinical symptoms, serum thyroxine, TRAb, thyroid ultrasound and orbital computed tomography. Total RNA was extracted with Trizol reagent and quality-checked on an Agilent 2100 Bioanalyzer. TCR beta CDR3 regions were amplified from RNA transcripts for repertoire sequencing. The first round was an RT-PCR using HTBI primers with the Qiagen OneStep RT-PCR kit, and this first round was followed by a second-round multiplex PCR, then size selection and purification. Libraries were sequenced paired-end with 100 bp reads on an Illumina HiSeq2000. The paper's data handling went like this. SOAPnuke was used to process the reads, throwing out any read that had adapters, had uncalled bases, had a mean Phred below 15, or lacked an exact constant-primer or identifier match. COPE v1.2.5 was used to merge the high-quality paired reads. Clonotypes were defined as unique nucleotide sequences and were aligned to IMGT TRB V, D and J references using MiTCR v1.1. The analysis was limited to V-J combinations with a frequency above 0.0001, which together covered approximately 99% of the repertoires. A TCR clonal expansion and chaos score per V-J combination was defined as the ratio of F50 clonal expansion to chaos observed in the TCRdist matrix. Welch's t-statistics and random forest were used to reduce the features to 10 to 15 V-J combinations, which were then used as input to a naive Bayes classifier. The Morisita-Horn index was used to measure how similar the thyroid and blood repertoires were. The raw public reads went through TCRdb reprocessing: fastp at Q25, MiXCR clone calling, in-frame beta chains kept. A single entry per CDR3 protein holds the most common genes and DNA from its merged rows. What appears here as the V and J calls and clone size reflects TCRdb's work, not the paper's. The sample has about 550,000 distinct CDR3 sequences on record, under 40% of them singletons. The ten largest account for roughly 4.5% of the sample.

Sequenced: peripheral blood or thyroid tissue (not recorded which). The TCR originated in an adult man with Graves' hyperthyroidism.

The bases read TGCAGCGTTGGGGGGGGAGTCAGTCAGCCCCAGCATTTT. It encodes CSVGGGVSQPQHF. This sequence uses TRBV29-1 and TRBJ1-5, and the D gene may be TRBD1, 5 bases matching. V is reduced by 4 bases and J by 6 bases, leaving a spacing of 13 bases between them. Including cysteine and phenylalanine, the CDR3 has 13 amino acids. The CDR3 DNA has 39 bases and is translated from base 1. Based on the germline V gene, the CDR1 and CDR2 sequences are SQVTM and ANQGSEA.